These 17 T cell receptor beta chains were sequenced from one sample in a study of cytomegalovirus exposure and HLA in healthy donors. The PCR used 60 Vbeta and 13 Jbeta primers. The table came from immunoSEQ multiplex PCR; TCRdb's copy has only in-frame clones and leaves some out. The sample records tens of thousands of clones, around 63% being singletons. Sequencing used PBMCs. All receptors come from a woman in her twenties or thirties in good health and CMV-seronegative.

The V gene is TRBV7-3, the J gene TRBJ1-5; D is unclear. Trimming removed 1 base from V and 0 bases from J, with 7 bases in between. The length of the CDR3 is 15 residues. Per germline, CDR1 SGHTA and CDR2 FQGTGA. The CDR3 sequence: CASSLRQYSNQPQHF. The CDR3 nucleotides read TGTGCCAGCAGCTTAAGGCAGTATAGCAATCAGCCCCAGCATTTT.

Turning to this clone: A much larger clone sits a single nucleotide away, making a read error possible. The chain has TRBV5-6 and TRBJ1-6, with D uncertain. V was cut by 0 bases and J by 8 bases, with 12 bases left in between. The CDR3 is 15 amino acids. CDR1 SGHDT and CDR2 YYEEEE come from the germline V gene. CDR3 coding DNA: TGTGCCAGCAGCTTGGCCACCCCAGGATATTCACCCCTCCACTTT. This gives the protein CASSLATPGYSPLHF.

This rearrangement joins TRBV27 to TRBJ2-2; no reliable D call. CDR3 length equals 16 residues. Trimming took 3 bases from V and 2 from J, leaving 13 bases between them. CDR1 and CDR2 from the germline V gene are MNHEY and SMNVEV (reference sequence). In DNA, the CDR3 is TGTGCCAGCAGTTTGCTACAGAACCTTAACACCGGGGAGCTGTTTTTT. Its translation is CASSLLQNLNTGELFF.

The V call is TRBV19, the J call TRBJ1-5, with D tentatively TRBD1 (5 bases). CDR1 and CDR2 from the germline V gene are LNHDA and SQIVND (reference sequence). Trimming cost V 5 bases and J 0 bases, with 14 bases left between them. The CDR3 totals 16 residues. CDR3 in amino acids: CASSSLGAASNQPQHF. For the CDR3, the DNA is TGTGCCAGTAGTTCCCTAGGGGCAGCTAGCAATCAGCCCCAGCATTTT.

The rearrangement links TRBV7-6 to TRBJ1-6; 7 bases line up with TRBD1. Unmatched junction bases numbered 4, after V lost 1 base and J lost 7 bases. The germline V gene has CDR1 SGHVS and CDR2 FNYEAQ. The CDR3 is 15 residues long. CDR3 DNA: TGTGCCAGCAGCTTAGACTCAGGGGGAAATTCACCCCTCCACTTT. Amino acids: CASSLDSGGNSPLHF.

The V and J genes are TRBV6-5 and TRBJ2-3, with D unclear. The V gene's germline CDR1 is MNHEY and CDR2 SVGAGI. The CDR3 runs 13 residues. Trimming pared 5 bases from V and 4 bases from J, leaving 10 bases between. CDR3 sequence reads: CASSEALADTQYF. The DNA for the CDR3 is TGTGCCAGCAGTGAAGCGCTCGCAGATACGCAGTATTTT.

This chain connects TRBV7-9 to TRBJ2-5; tentatively, D is TRBD1 (6 bases). There are 15 residues in the CDR3. Germline loops: CDR1 SEHNR, CDR2 FQNEAQ (reference sequence). V lost 2 bases, J lost 0 bases, and 10 bases lay in between. The chain's CDR3 is CASSLSGQHQETQYF. The CDR3 DNA is TGTGCCAGCAGCTTATCAGGACAGCACCAAGAGACCCAGTACTTC.

In this sample, this clone turned up a few times. V gene TRBV4-3 combines with J gene TRBJ2-1; 10 bases align to TRBD2. CDR1 is LGHNA, CDR2 YSLEER, per germline. The CDR3 spans 16 residues. With 0 bases clipped from V and 7 bases from J, the junction kept 6 bases outside the gene matches. DNA for the CDR3: TGCGCCAGCAGCCAAGATTACCAGCGGGGGGGGAATGAGCAGTTCTTC. This translates into CASSQDYQRGGNEQFF.

This chain joins TRBV6-5 and TRBJ1-1; D may be TRBD1 (6 bases). The CDR3 totals 12 residues. V was pared by 5 bases and J by 7 bases, with 11 bases between. Germline CDR1 reads MNHEY; CDR2 reads SVGAGI. CDR3: CASSTDRSEAFF. The CDR3 region has the DNA TGTGCCAGCAGTACAGACAGGAGTGAAGCTTTCTTT.

This clone is a singleton in its sample. V usage is TRBV11-3 and J usage is TRBJ2-2; 7 nucleotides agree with TRBD2. V was clipped by 8 bases and J by 3 bases; unmatched bases: 6. The CDR3 consists of 14 residues. The germline V gene encodes CDR1 SGHNT and CDR2 YENEEA. The CDR3 region has the DNA TGTGCCAGCTCGCGGGGGAGCGACACCGGGGAGCTGTTTTTT. Amino acid sequence: CASSRGSDTGELFF.

The J gene is TRBJ2-1, the V gene TRBV4-1; 16 bases are a match to TRBD2. V lost 2 bases, J lost 4 bases, and 8 bases stayed unmatched. CDR1 and CDR2 (germline): MGHRA, YSYEKL. The CDR3 length is 19 residues. CDR3 region: CASSQFGTSGGGLYNEQFF. CDR3 coding DNA: TGCGCCAGCAGCCAATTCGGGACTAGCGGGGGGGGGTTATACAATGAGCAGTTCTTC.

This chain joins TRBV2 and TRBJ1-5; D uncertain. The CDR3 contains 15 residues. The ends were cut back, 2 bases at V and 9 bases at J, with 17 bases in the middle. Germline lookup yields CDR1 SNHLY and CDR2 FYNNEI. CDR3 amino acids: CASSERGQTRGPQHF. Here the CDR3 DNA reads TGTGCCAGCAGTGAAAGAGGGCAGACCCGGGGGCCCCAGCATTTT.

The chain is built from TRBV28 and TRBJ2-7, with 8 nucleotides matching TRBD1. V trimming: 6 bases; J trimming: 5 bases; junction bases outside the gene matches: 12. CDR3 length: 15 residues. Per germline, CDR1 MDHEN and CDR2 SYDVKM. This chain's CDR3 is CASSLPGTGVHEQYF. For the CDR3, the DNA is TGTGCCAGCAGCCTTCCCGGGACAGGTGTCCACGAGCAGTACTTC.

The chain links TRBV30 to TRBJ1-3; TRBD1 is a possible D gene (5 bases). V was pared by 2 bases and J by 2 bases, with 7 bases between. CDR1 and CDR2 from the germline V gene are GTSNPN and SVGIG (reference sequence). This CDR3 has 13 amino acids. In DNA form, the CDR3 reads TGTGCCTGGAGTCCGGGGGCTGGAAACACCATATATTTT. This translates into CAWSPGAGNTIYF.

The chain employs TRBV6-6 and TRBJ1-5; 7 nucleotides line up with TRBD1. J lost 5 bases, V lost 6 bases, and 7 bases had no gene match. Germline lookup yields CDR1 MNHNY and CDR2 SVGAGI (reference sequence). CDR3 length: 14 residues. CDR3 region: CASSLTGSHQPQHF. The CDR3 coding sequence is TGTGCCAGCAGCCTGACAGGGTCACATCAGCCCCAGCATTTT.

This clone is a singleton in its sample. The rearrangement joins TRBV7-7 to TRBJ2-5, with TRBD2 matching over 10 bases. The length of the CDR3 is 16 residues. The trim removed 3 bases at V and 4 bases at J, leaving 8 bases unmatched. Germline lookup yields CDR1 SSHAT and CDR2 FNYEAQ (reference sequence). The CDR3 nucleotides are TGTGCCAGCAGCTTGCTAGCGGGGGCCCCCCCAGAGACCCAGTACTTC. The encoded protein is CASSLLAGAPPETQYF.

This CDR3 reads CASGLVLIPRTGQGDTEAFF. CDR3 nucleotides: TGTGCTAGTGGTTTGGTACTAATCCCCCGCACGGGACAGGGAGACACTGAAGCTTTCTTT. J is TRBJ1-1 and V is TRBV12-5; 9 bases match TRBD1. The CDR3 runs 20 residues. The V segment lost 0 bases and the J segment 3 bases; nucleotides outside the gene matches: 17. Germline V gives CDR1 LGHNT, CDR2 FRNRAP. Full variable domain (outside the CDR3, taken from reference TRBV12-5 and TRBJ1-1): DARVTQTPRHKVTEMGQEVTMRCQPILGHNTVFWYRQTMMQGLELLAYFRNRAPLDDSGMPKDRFSAEMPDATLATLKIQPSEPRDSAVYFCASGLVLIPRTGQGDTEAFFGQGTRLTVV.